The present T cell receptor (beta chain) was sequenced within a study of T cell changes during pregnancy in multiple sclerosis. The V and J ends lost 3 bases and 9 bases respectively, with 10 bases between them. CDR1 and CDR2 from the germline V gene are MNHEY and SMNVEV (reference sequence). The CDR3 consists of 12 residues. Sequencing used immunoSEQ multiplex PCR; TCRdb keeps in-frame clones, though not all of them. Among some 100,000 clones, about 90% were seen once, and the ten largest hold around 1.8%. The V call is TRBV27, the J call TRBJ2-3; a weak D match, TRBD2 (5 bases). Sequences were derived from peripheral blood, sampled after pregnancy. This receptor was identified in a female donor with multiple sclerosis, enrolled in a pregnancy study. The DNA for the CDR3 is TGTGCCAGCAGTTTTTCTGAGGGCACGCAGTATTTT. Translating gives CASSFSEGTQYF.